Each of the 7 T cell receptor beta chains below was sequenced from the same sample in a study of blood T cell repertoires in COVID-19. Here immunoSEQ multiplex PCR was the method, and the copy in TCRdb shows in-frame clones only, minus some. This sample has around 700,000 clones, with around 89% found just once. Material: peripheral blood. The receptors were sampled from a woman under 30 with acute or convalescent COVID-19.

The CDR3 sequence is CASSINSKTNYGYTF. DNA of the CDR3: TGTGCCAGTAGTATCAACAGCAAAACTAACTATGGCTACACCTTC. The V gene is TRBV19, the J gene TRBJ1-2; no definite D call. V dropped 3 bases and J dropped 0 bases, with 11 bases sitting between them. The CDR3 has 15 residues. The germline gives CDR1 LNHDA, CDR2 SQIVND (reference sequence).

The chain recombines TRBV30 with TRBJ1-1; tentative D call: TRBD1 (6 bases). The germline gives CDR1 GTSNPN, CDR2 SVGIG (reference sequence). The CDR3 loop spans 13 amino acids. Trimming stripped 5 bases from V and 3 bases from J, with 13 bases between. The CDR3 nucleotides read TGTGCCTGGCGTCTGACAGGCTACACTGAAGCTTTCTTT. Its translation: CAWRLTGYTEAFF.

The rearrangement links TRBV7-9 to TRBJ1-2; D possibly corresponds to TRBD1 (6 bases). The V gene's germline CDR1 is SEHNR and CDR2 FQNEAQ (reference sequence). V lost 1 base and J 1 base, leaving 10 bases between the germline ends. This CDR3 comprises 15 residues. In DNA, the CDR3 is TGTGCCAGCAGCTTAGAGGCAGGGGTTAACTATGGCTACACCTTC. Its translation is CASSLEAGVNYGYTF.

This clone occurred once. The chain joins TRBV19 to TRBJ2-5, with TRBD1 matching over 10 bases. Per the germline V gene, CDR1 is LNHDA and CDR2 is SQIVND (reference sequence). V gave up 9 bases and J gave up 1 base; unmatched junction bases: 2. The CDR3 length is 13 residues. CDR3 in amino acids: CASRDRGQETQYF. The CDR3 DNA follows: TGTGCCAGCAGGGACAGGGGCCAAGAGACCCAGTACTTC.

This chain connects TRBV6-6 to TRBJ2-1; D is uncertain. Trimming removed 0 bases from V and 7 bases from J, with 13 bases in between. The germline gives CDR1 MNHNY, CDR2 SVGAGI (reference sequence). There are 15 residues in the CDR3. CDR3 protein: CASSYSAEVRNEQFF. For the CDR3, the DNA is TGTGCCAGCAGTTACTCGGCTGAGGTGCGGAATGAGCAGTTCTTC.

The CDR3 DNA sequence: TGTGCCAGCAGTGTTGTCGGGACAGGGAACGCCAAAAACATTCAGTACTTC. It codes for CASSVVGTGNAKNIQYF. The rearrangement uses TRBV6-1 and TRBJ2-4, with 9 bases identical to TRBD1. From germline, CDR1 is MNHNS and CDR2 SASEGT. Germline trimming cut 4 bases from V and 1 base from J; bases unmatched to any gene: 8. There are 17 residues in the CDR3.

The chain joins TRBV24-1 to TRBJ2-2; perhaps TRBD2 as D (6 bases). The CDR3 has 16 residues. Germline V gene data show CDR1 as KGHDR and CDR2 as SFDVKD. V gave up 0 bases and J gave up 3 bases, with 10 bases separating them. CDR3 DNA: TGTGCCACCAGTGATTTGGCGGGGCGGGACACCGGGGAGCTGTTTTTT. It specifies CATSDLAGRDTGELFF.